This is a list of T cell receptor beta chains from one sample in a study of T cell responses to AZD1222 COVID-19 vaccine. Produced via immunoSEQ multiplex PCR; TCRdb's table is partial and in-frame only. The sample yields 120,000 or so clones, around 87% seen once. The sequences come from peripheral blood, collected on day 0 of AZD1222 vaccination. The receptors were sampled from an adult in good health. Each CDR3 is given with its conserved first and last residue. A D gene is named only where the DNA matches it firmly.

D,V,J,CDR3
TRBD1,TRBV6-5,TRBJ1-6,CASRGRDRGVSPLHF
TRBD1,TRBV18,TRBJ1-5,CASSPGQAGTEPQHF
-,TRBV5-1,TRBJ1-2,CASSLARGPRSAGYTF
TRBD1,TRBV30,TRBJ1-6,CAWSVGDRGRSPLHF
-,TRBV7-2,TRBJ1-6,CASSFRAVLKHGSPLHF
-,TRBV7-6,TRBJ2-5,CASSLARGGFGETQYF
-,TRBV7-2,TRBJ2-7,CASSLLTRSYEQYF
-,TRBV27,TRBJ1-5,CASSPGPGQPQHF
TRBD2,TRBV7-2,TRBJ2-3,CASSLGLAGGTDTQYF
-,TRBV3-1/TRBV3-2,TRBJ1-2,CASSQGLAGDGYTF
TRBD1,TRBV7-9,TRBJ1-2,CASSLSTGEGYTF
-,TRBV10-3,TRBJ2-3,CAISEWSSTDTQYF
-,TRBV27,TRBJ1-4,CASRPFGGTREKLFF
TRBD2,TRBV27,TRBJ2-7,CASSFSGGTYEQYF
-,TRBV29-1,TRBJ1-1,CSVEEGGNTEAFF
-,TRBV7-9,TRBJ1-1,CASSPHRNEAFF
TRBD2,TRBV9,TRBJ2-3,CASSFGLAGGLGTDTQYF
-,TRBV9,TRBJ2-7,CASSPQVSYYEQYF
-,TRBV5-1,TRBJ2-1,CASSLGLDNEQFF
-,TRBV6-5,TRBJ2-7,CASRISAVSSYEQYF
TRBD1,TRBV30,TRBJ1-5,CACTATGGGYSNQPQHF
-,TRBV12-3/TRBV12-4,TRBJ2-1,CASSSGNEQFF
-,TRBV30,TRBJ1-2,CAWSVRIRAGRIYGYTF
-,TRBV6-6,TRBJ1-5,CASSYGRHNQPQHF
TRBD1,TRBV11-2,TRBJ2-2,CASSLALGQGAPGELFF
-,TRBV10-3,TRBJ2-7,CAISASDGPMKQYF
TRBD2,TRBV7-9,TRBJ2-2,CASVNSGSGTGELFF
TRBD2,TRBV16,TRBJ2-2,CASSPHVGTRGTGELFF
TRBD1,TRBV5-1,TRBJ1-5,CASSLGTGGVQPQHF
TRBD1,TRBV5-6,TRBJ2-7,CASSSGQATYEQYF
-,TRBV2,TRBJ1-2,CASSEWGDSIGGDYGYTF
-,TRBV11-3,TRBJ2-1,CASSFTVNNEQFF
-,TRBV9,TRBJ2-1,CASSVAPFDEQFF
-,TRBV19,TRBJ2-3,CASSIDDTASDTQYF
-,TRBV9,TRBJ2-1,CASSVDSHYNEQFF
TRBD2,TRBV5-1,TRBJ2-5,CASAQGAGEETQYF